A single sample gave rise to the 3 T cell receptor beta chains below, sequenced in a study of response to subunit inactivated influenza vaccine. TCRdb used MiXCR to reprocess the RT-PCR reads, holding one entry per CDR3 protein. The table lists 650,000 to 800,000 distinct CDR3 sequences, roughly 14% of them singletons. The material was PBMCs from blood, obtained about 14 days before vaccination. The receptors come from a man aged 50 or older who received an inactivated influenza vaccine.

V gene TRBV20-1 combines with J gene TRBJ2-5; perhaps TRBD2 as D (5 bases). In germline, CDR1 is DFQATT, CDR2 SNEGSKA (reference sequence). Trimming took off 1 base at V and 5 bases at J, with 11 bases between the two ends. The CDR3 is 13 amino acids. The CDR3 region has the DNA TGCAGTGCTAGAGGACGCGGGCGGGAGACCCAGTACTTC. Translation gives CSARGRGRETQYF.

This clonotype turned up a few times. This sequence joins TRBV4-1 and TRBJ1-3, with D possibly matching TRBD1 (5 bases). This CDR3 has 19 amino acids. Germline V CDR1 and CDR2: MGHRA, YSYEKL. The ends were cut back, 4 bases at V and 0 bases at J, with 22 bases in the middle. CDR3: CASSPEKGRGTRSGNTIYF. The CDR3 DNA follows: TGCGCCAGCAGCCCCGAAAAGGGGCGGGGGACGCGCTCTGGAAACACCATATATTTT.

The chain carries TRBV5-1 and TRBJ1-4; D is unclear. The ends were cut back, 1 base at V and 8 bases at J, with 9 bases in the middle. In germline, CDR1 is SGHRS, CDR2 YFSETQ. The CDR3 consists of 13 residues. CDR3 protein: CASSLRGAEKLFF. DNA for the CDR3: TGCGCCAGCAGCTTGCGAGGAGCCGAAAAACTGTTTTTT.